Listed below are T cell receptor beta chains from one sample, sequenced in a study of control samples from healthy donors and cancer patients. Libraries were prepared by immunoSEQ multiplex PCR; TCRdb keeps only in-frame clonotypes and omits some of them. The sample records 100,000 to 150,000 clones, almost 95% being singletons. The sample taken for sequencing was PBMCs. The source of these receptors is a man older than 75 with head and neck cancer. Both conserved end residues are part of each CDR3. D genes are given only for firm matches. Not all rows give a size; the values are once, few, many and, for expanded clones, a class.

J | V | length | size | D | DNA | CDR3
TRBJ2-5 | TRBV4-1 | 13 | once | - | TGCGCCAGCAGCTTCCGGCTGATGGAGACCCAGTACTTC | CASSFRLMETQYF
TRBJ2-1 | TRBV10-3 | 13 | - | TRBD2 | TGTGCCATCAGTGAGTCCTTCGGGGGGGGGCAGTTCTTC | CAISESFGGGQFF
TRBJ2-3 | TRBV7-9 | 16 | - | TRBD1 | TGTGCCAGCAGCCTGGGGGGACAGGGGGCTTCAGATACGCAGTATTTT | CASSLGGQGASDTQYF
TRBJ1-1 | TRBV5-4 | 16 | - | - | TGTGCCAGCAGCTCCACACTACAGTTGGCGTACACTGAAGCTTTCTTT | CASSSTLQLAYTEAFF
TRBJ1-5 | TRBV6-9 | 14 | - | - | TGTGCCAGCACTAAAATGTATAGCAATCAGCCCCAGCATTTT | CASTKMYSNQPQHF
TRBJ1-2 | TRBV29-1 | 16 | - | - | TGCAGCGTTTTTGGGCCAGGGCCGAAAGCTAACTATGGCTACACCTTC | CSVFGPGPKANYGYTF
TRBJ2-2 | TRBV7-9 | 16 | - | - | TGTGCCAGCAGTTCGACCTTGGACAGATACACCGGGGAGCTGTTTTTT | CASSSTLDRYTGELFF
TRBJ1-4 | TRBV6-1 | 15 | few | - | TGTGCCAGCAGTGAGGAGCAGGGACGTAGGGAAAAACTGTTTTTT | CASSEEQGRREKLFF
TRBJ2-7 | TRBV7-6 | 13 | - | - | TGTGCCAGCAGCTTCGAAAGGGGTACCGAGCAGTACTTC | CASSFERGTEQYF
TRBJ2-1 | TRBV12-3/TRBV12-4 | 13 | - | - | TGTGCCAGCAGTTTTAAGGTGGGGAATGAGCAGTTCTTC | CASSFKVGNEQFF
TRBJ2-5 | TRBV5-4 | 14 | - | TRBD2 | TGTGCCAGCAGCCTCCCCTTGGGGGGGGAGACCCAGTACTTC | CASSLPLGGETQYF
TRBJ2-3 | TRBV27 | 15 | - | TRBD1 | TGTGCCAGCACCCAAGGACAGGGTCGCACAGATACGCAGTATTTT | CASTQGQGRTDTQYF
TRBJ1-4 | TRBV4-1 | 16 | - | - | TGCGCCAGCAGCCCACAACCCGGGACCCTAAATGAAAAACTGTTTTTT | CASSPQPGTLNEKLFF
TRBJ2-5 | TRBV30 | 11 | - | - | TGTGCCTGGAGCGCTCGAGAGACCCAGTACTTC | CAWSARETQYF
TRBJ2-7 | TRBV6-5 | 14 | - | - | TGTGCCAGCAGCAAAGCAGGGCGTGGCTACGAGCAGTACTTC | CASSKAGRGYEQYF
TRBJ2-1 | TRBV6-5 | 15 | - | - | TGTGCCAGCAGTTACCGGACAGACTCCTACAATGAGCAGTTCTTC | CASSYRTDSYNEQFF
TRBJ2-2 | TRBV5-6 | 15 | - | TRBD2 | TGTGCCAGCAGCTTGGCGGGAGGCGGCACCGGGGAGCTGTTTTTT | CASSLAGGGTGELFF
TRBJ1-1 | TRBV7-2 | 15 | - | - | TGTGCCAGCAGCTCCGGGAACCTTATGAACACTGAAGCTTTCTTT | CASSSGNLMNTEAFF
TRBJ1-2 | TRBV29-1 | 11 | - | - | TGCAGCGCCGACGGGAGTCAGGGCTACACCTTC | CSADGSQGYTF
TRBJ2-5 | TRBV7-9 | 17 | - | TRBD2 | TGTGCCAGCAGCTTAGCGCTATTAGCGGGAGAGGGGGAGACCCAGTACTTC | CASSLALLAGEGETQYF
TRBJ1-1 | TRBV5-1 | 17 | - | TRBD1 | TGCGCCAGCAGCTTTCAGACAGGGGGCTTGATGAACACTGAAGCTTTCTTT | CASSFQTGGLMNTEAFF
TRBJ1-1 | TRBV7-9 | 10 | - | - | TGTGCCAGCAGCTTTCCCGAAGCTTTCTTT | CASSFPEAFF
TRBJ1-6 | TRBV20-1 | 14 | - | - | TGCAGTGCTAGTGCGGGCCCCTATAATTCACCCCTCCACTTT | CSASAGPYNSPLHF
TRBJ2-7 | TRBV7-8 | 14 | - | - | TGTGCCAGCAGCCCTTCGGGGGTACCCTACGAGCAGTACTTC | CASSPSGVPYEQYF
TRBJ1-1 | TRBV14 | 14 | - | - | TGTGCCAGCAGCCGATCGGTCACGGGCACTGAAGCTTTCTTT | CASSRSVTGTEAFF
TRBJ1-5 | TRBV30 | 13 | - | - | TGTGCCTGGAGTAACAGAGGGAATCAGCCCCAGCATTTT | CAWSNRGNQPQHF
TRBJ1-1 | TRBV7-9 | 14 | - | - | TGTGCCAGCAGCTTTGTCGACGGGGGAACTGAAGCTTTCTTT | CASSFVDGGTEAFF
TRBJ1-2 | TRBV5-1 | 13 | - | TRBD1 | TGCGCCAGCAGCTTGCTACAGGGGGGCGGCTACACCTTC | CASSLLQGGGYTF
TRBJ1-5 | TRBV12-3/TRBV12-4 | 13 | - | - | TGTGCCAGTTCCCGTAGGAGAAATCAGCCCCAGCATTTT | CASSRRRNQPQHF
TRBJ2-5 | TRBV7-7 | 15 | - | - | TGTGCCAGCAGCTTAGATACGGGACCCGGAGAGACCCAGTACTTC | CASSLDTGPGETQYF
TRBJ1-2 | TRBV28 | 16 | - | TRBD1 | TGTGCCAGCAGCCCCCAGAGGCCAGGGGGAAACTATGGCTACACCTTC | CASSPQRPGGNYGYTF
TRBJ1-2 | TRBV11-2 | 14 | - | - | TGTGCCAGCAGCGCCCGAGTTCTTAACTATGGCTACACCTTC | CASSARVLNYGYTF